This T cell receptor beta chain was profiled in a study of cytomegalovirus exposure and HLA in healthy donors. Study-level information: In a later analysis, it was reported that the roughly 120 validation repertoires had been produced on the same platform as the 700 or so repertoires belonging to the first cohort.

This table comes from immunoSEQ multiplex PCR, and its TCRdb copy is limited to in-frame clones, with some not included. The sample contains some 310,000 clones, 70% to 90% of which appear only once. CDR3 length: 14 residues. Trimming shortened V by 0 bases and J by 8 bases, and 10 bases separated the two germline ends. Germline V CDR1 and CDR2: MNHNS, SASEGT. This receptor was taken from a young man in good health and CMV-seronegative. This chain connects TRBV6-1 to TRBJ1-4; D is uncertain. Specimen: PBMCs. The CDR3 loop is CASSEALRGEKLFF. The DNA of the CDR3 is TGTGCCAGCAGTGAAGCGCTTCGGGGAGAAAAACTGTTTTTT.